This TCR beta chain was recovered during a study of early T cells in non-severe SARS-CoV-2 infection. Whole-study context: The input, bulk RNA from unsorted whole blood, was sequenced, and chains were unpaired. General observations from the study: The VDJdb matching leaned toward anti-spike CD8 responses and overlooked private and CD4 specificities.

This clonotype was picked up many times. Its specificity is unknown. Separate cDNA molecules each had unique molecular identifiers attached to them. TCRdb reanalysed the 5' RACE reads using MiXCR and keeps one entry per CDR3 protein. The sample carries tens of thousands of distinct CDR3 sequences, approximately 5.4% recorded once. The CDR3 length is 14 residues. Trimming took 3 bases from V and 3 from J; bases not matched to a gene: 5. The chain combines TRBV12-3 or TRBV12-4 with TRBJ2-7; TRBD2 matches at 7 bases. What was sequenced was whole blood. This sequence was found in an adult who was a healthcare worker with PCR-confirmed SARS-CoV-2 infection or an uninfected control (not recorded which). The CDR3 bases are TGTGCCAGCAGTTTGGGAGGGGATTTCTACGAGCAGTACTTC. It is translated as CASSLGGDFYEQYF.